The 3 T cell receptor beta chains in this list originate from one sample, sequenced in a study of T cell responses to AZD1222 COVID-19 vaccine. Measured with immunoSEQ multiplex PCR; TCRdb has only the in-frame clones, and not every one. The sample lists some 74,000 clones, 70% to 90% occurring once. The sample was peripheral blood, taken 28 days after the second AZD1222 dose. The receptors shown here come from an adult who received the AZD1222 COVID-19 vaccine.

Remarks on this clone: The sample has other DNA sequences that encode this CDR3 too. This sequence joins TRBV30 and TRBJ1-2, with D hard to call. Trimming cost V 2 bases and J 1 base, with 8 bases left between them. Per the germline V gene, CDR1 is GTSNPN and CDR2 is SVGIG (reference sequence). This CDR3 comprises 13 residues. Here the CDR3 reads CAWSLGINYGYTF. Here the CDR3 DNA reads TGTGCCTGGAGTCTGGGAATTAACTATGGCTACACCTTC.

V usage is TRBV19 and J usage is TRBJ2-3; 7 bases map to TRBD2. Losses at the gene ends were 7 bases for V and 1 base for J; bases not matched to a gene: 14. CDR1 and CDR2 (germline): LNHDA, SQIVND (reference sequence). The CDR3 is 17 amino acids. In DNA form, the CDR3 reads TGTGCCAGTATGCCGGACTTAGGGAGGGTTGGCACAGATACGCAGTATTTT. The encoded protein is CASMPDLGRVGTDTQYF.

The V and J genes are TRBV6-1 and TRBJ1-2, with a tentative D call TRBD1 (6 bases). The CDR3 consists of 15 residues. Germline V gives CDR1 MNHNS, CDR2 SASEGT. V gave up 1 base and J gave up 2 bases, with 11 bases separating them. Here the CDR3 DNA reads TGTGCCAGCAGTGAAGAGGGCGGACAGAACTATGGCTACACCTTC. Translation gives CASSEEGGQNYGYTF.